This record looks at one TCR beta chain sequence and its context. This entry comes from a study of human thymus T cells. It was from resections taken during corrective heart surgery that the thymus tissue came. The donor group consisted of healthy Finnish infants who were having corrective surgery for congenital heart defects. Germline V gene data show CDR1 as MNHEY and CDR2 as SMNVEV (reference sequence). The ends were cut back, 6 bases at V and 3 bases at J, with 11 bases in the middle. This CDR3 is 13 amino acids long. The method was immunoSEQ multiplex PCR; TCRdb's version includes in-frame clones alone and lacks a portion of them. The repertoire consists of 75,000 to 90,000 clones, with around 96% occurring once and the leading ten covering 0.031%.

The V call is TRBV27, the J call TRBJ1-2; the D is unclear. The sequence was obtained from a boy under three years old with a congenital heart defect but otherwise immunologically healthy. Sequencing was done on a sample of thymus tissue. CDR3 in DNA: TGTGCCAGCAGCCCGGACTCGGACTATGGCTACACCTTC. Protein product: CASSPDSDYGYTF.